The 3 T cell receptor beta chains below come from one sample, sequenced in a study of T cells after yellow fever vaccination. TCRdb recomputed calls from the 5' RACE reads with MiXCR, one row per CDR3 protein. Here the sample spans nearly 45,000 distinct CDR3 sequences, about 6.8% being singletons. Sequenced material: CD8+ T cells not binding an NS4B(214-222) dextramer, sorted from PBMCs, taken 45 days after the yellow fever booster vaccination. These receptors were collected from a young man who received the YFV17D yellow fever vaccine.

This clonotype was observed many times. The V and J genes are TRBV28 and TRBJ2-1, with 9 nucleotides matching TRBD2. The V and J ends lost 10 bases and 2 bases, in that order; junction bases with no gene match: 6. CDR1 is MDHEN, CDR2 SYDVKM, per germline. This CDR3 region has 14 residues. CDR3 in amino acids: CATRWTSAYNEQFF. CDR3 coding DNA: TGTGCCACCAGGTGGACTAGCGCCTACAATGAGCAGTTCTTC.

This clonotype occurred many times. The chain is built from TRBV4-3 and TRBJ2-3; TRBD1 is a possible D gene (5 bases). Germline CDR1 LGHNA, CDR2 YSLEER. CDR3 length: 14 amino acids. V was clipped by 4 bases and J by 4 bases, with 12 bases between them. This chain's CDR3 is CASSPWGESDTQYF. In DNA form, the CDR3 reads TGCGCCAGCAGCCCTTGGGGCGAATCAGATACGCAGTATTTT.

This clonotype has a count of ten or more. The gene calls are TRBV3-1 and TRBJ2-5, with TRBD1 matching 7 bases. The CDR3 covers 14 residues. Germline CDR1 reads LGHDT; CDR2 reads YNNKEL (reference sequence). With 4 bases clipped from V and 6 bases from J, the junction kept 8 bases outside the gene matches. CDR3 residues: CASSPQGDSKTQYF. The CDR3 DNA sequence: TGTGCCAGCAGCCCCCAGGGGGATTCAAAGACCCAGTACTTC.